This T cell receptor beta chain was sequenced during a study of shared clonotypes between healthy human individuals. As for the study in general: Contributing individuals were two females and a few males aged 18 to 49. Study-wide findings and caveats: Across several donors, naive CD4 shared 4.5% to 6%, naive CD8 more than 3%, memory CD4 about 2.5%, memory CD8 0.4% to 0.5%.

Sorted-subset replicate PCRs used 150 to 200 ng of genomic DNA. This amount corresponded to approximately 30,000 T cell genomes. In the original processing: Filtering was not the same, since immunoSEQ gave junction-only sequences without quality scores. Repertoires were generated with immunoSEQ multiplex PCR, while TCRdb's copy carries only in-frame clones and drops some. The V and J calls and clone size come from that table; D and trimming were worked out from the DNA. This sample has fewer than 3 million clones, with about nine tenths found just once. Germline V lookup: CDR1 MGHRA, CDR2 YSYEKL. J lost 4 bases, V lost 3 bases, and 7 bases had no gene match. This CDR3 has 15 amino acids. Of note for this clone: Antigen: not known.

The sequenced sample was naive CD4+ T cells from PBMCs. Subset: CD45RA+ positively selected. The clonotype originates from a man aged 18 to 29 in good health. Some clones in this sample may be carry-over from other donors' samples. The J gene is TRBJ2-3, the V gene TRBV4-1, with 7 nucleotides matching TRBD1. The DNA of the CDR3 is TGCGCCAGCAGCCAGACAGGGTTGAGAGCAGATACGCAGTATTTT. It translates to CASSQTGLRADTQYF.